This T cell receptor beta chain was identified in a study of cytomegalovirus exposure and HLA in healthy donors (dated 2017 in TCRdb). Regarding the research as a whole: According to a later analysis, one platform produced both the 110 or so validation repertoires and the approximately 670 repertoires of the first cohort. A separate validation cohort of roughly 130 different subjects was used in addition to the 666-subject first cohort. To predict cytomegalovirus infection status, the study brought together high-throughput TCR immunosequencing, statistical association of individual TCRs with disease status, and machine learning. The study aimed to test whether signatures of past pathogen exposure could be identified by cataloging public T cell receptors. What the work shows at the level of the full study, not this receptor alone: The study gave a list of about 150 TCR beta chains associated with cytomegalovirus. Of the cluster scores, 85% to 95% were above 0 in a later analysis, which found that TCRs clustered in the first cohort also tended to co-occur in the 95 to 150 validation repertoires. According to the authors, the approach could potentially be generalized to other disease states and immunological phenotypes. The classifier was reported to diagnose cytomegalovirus status with high specificity and sensitivity in both the original and validation cohorts. In vitro tests confirmed that three of the cytomegalovirus-associated TCR beta chains recognize cytomegalovirus antigens. A later analysis had no HLA typing for the validation cohort, so co-occurrence there was scored across all 120 or so repertoires. While some public TCRs were present in many individuals, most TCR sequences turned up only very rarely across donors.

Library generation was performed with the immunoSEQ multiplex PCR assay. In the paper's pipeline: A statistical classification framework was built for diagnosing cytomegalovirus status from the catalog of TCR beta chain sequences. The immuneACCESS repertoire file appears here via TCRdb, limited to in-frame rearrangements. These files lack a portion of the clones; in checked studies, under half of the deficit traces to unresolved V genes, and the cause of the others is not known. Clone size and the V and J calls come from that table; the DNA yielded D and trimming. The sample includes 140,000 or so clones, with roughly 87% observed a single time. Together, the top ten hold 4.5% to 5.5% of the sample. The junction carries 5 bases between V and J, which are trimmed by 6 bases and 2 bases respectively. Looking up the germline V gene yields CDR1 SNHLY and CDR2 FYNNEI. Spanning cysteine to phenylalanine, the CDR3 consists of 11 amino acids. Here the CDR3 DNA is all that survives: 33 bases in frame from base 1.

Separate from the roughly 700-subject first cohort, the validation cohort of around 130 subjects was the group to which the donors belonged. About this clone: There is no known antigen for this receptor. Base qualities are not at hand, and no much larger clone is one base apart.

The sequenced sample consisted of PBMCs. This clonotype was obtained from a young man in good health and CMV-seropositive. The V gene is TRBV2 and the J gene is TRBJ2-7; TRBD1 is possibly the D segment (5 matching bases). The CDR3 protein sequence reads: CASSRAYEQYF. The nucleotides are TGTGCCAGCAGCAGGGCCTACGAGCAGTACTTC.